These 24 T cell receptor beta chains were sequenced from one sample in a study of blood T cell repertoires in COVID-19. Profiling relied on immunoSEQ multiplex PCR, and the TCRdb table lists in-frame clones only, not all of them. The sample has over 100,000 clones, about 89% seen once; the top ten hold about 5.1%. The material sequenced was peripheral blood. These TCRs come from a human donor in a cohort sampled during active COVID-19.

This clone showed up just once. The gene calls are TRBV7-2 and TRBJ1-1; no clear D. The CDR3 has 15 amino acids. Trimming removed 2 bases at V and 0 bases at J, with 10 bases between. The V gene's germline CDR1 is SGHTA and CDR2 FQGNSA. The CDR3 DNA follows: TGTGCCAGCAGCTTAAGCTCCGGTATGAACACTGAAGCTTTCTTT. It codes for CASSLSSGMNTEAFF.

The rearrangement uses TRBV12-5 and TRBJ2-3, with D possibly TRBD1 on 5 matching bases. The germline V gene encodes CDR1 LGHNT and CDR2 FRNRAP. This CDR3 comprises 16 residues. V was trimmed by 1 base and J by 5 bases, leaving 16 bases between them. The DNA for the CDR3 is TGTGCTAGTGGTTTGGGGACACTTTCTAAGGGAGATACGCAGTATTTT. This sequence encodes CASGLGTLSKGDTQYF.

For this clone: This specimen includes other DNA sequences encoding the same CDR3. This rearrangement joins TRBV4-2 to TRBJ2-2, with 7 bases fitting TRBD1. The V gene's germline CDR1 is LGHNA and CDR2 YNFKEQ. Trimming cost V 0 bases and J 4 bases; bases outside gene matches: 2. There are 15 residues in the CDR3. The CDR3 sequence is CASSQDAGGTGELFF. DNA of the CDR3: TGTGCCAGCAGCCAAGACGCAGGGGGCACCGGGGAGCTGTTTTTT.

CDR3 protein: CASSFRDRGRNTEAFF. In DNA form, the CDR3 reads TGTGCCAGCAGCTTCCGGGACAGGGGGCGTAACACTGAAGCTTTCTTT. This chain joins TRBV13 and TRBJ1-1, with 12 nucleotides matching TRBD1. V dropped 3 bases and J dropped 2; count of bases not matched to a gene: 4. Per germline, CDR1 PRHDT and CDR2 FYEKMQ (reference sequence). CDR3 length equals 16 residues.

V gene TRBV5-6 combines with J gene TRBJ2-3; D may be TRBD2 (6 bases). V gave up 5 bases and J gave up 4 bases, with 11 bases separating them. This CDR3 contains 13 residues. Germline lookup yields CDR1 SGHDT and CDR2 YYEEEE. The DNA for the CDR3 is TGTGCCAGCAGTCCCGGGAGCGCAGATACGCAGTATTTT. It translates to CASSPGSADTQYF.

The chain employs TRBV5-1 and TRBJ1-4; 9 bases agree with TRBD1. Germline loops: CDR1 SGHRS, CDR2 YFSETQ. The CDR3 sequence is 15 residues long. The V gene end was trimmed by 4 bases and the J gene end by 8 bases; junction bases not matched to a gene: 9. CDR3 amino acids: CASSTYRGRKEKLFF. The DNA for the CDR3 is TGCGCCAGCAGCACCTACAGGGGGCGCAAGGAAAAACTGTTTTTT.

V usage is TRBV5-1 and J usage is TRBJ2-1, with D perhaps TRBD1 (6 bases). The CDR3 has 13 amino acids. Trimming left V 2 bases short and J 4 bases short, with 7 bases between. Per germline, CDR1 SGHRS and CDR2 YFSETQ. As DNA, the CDR3 is TGCGCCAGCAGCTTTCAGGGGTACAATGAGCAGTTCTTC. It specifies CASSFQGYNEQFF.

The chain links TRBV27 to TRBJ2-7, with D possibly TRBD2 on 5 matching bases. CDR1 and CDR2 from the germline V gene are MNHEY and SMNVEV (reference sequence). V lost 3 bases, J lost 3 bases, and 15 bases lay in between. The CDR3 consists of 15 residues. In DNA, the CDR3 is TGTGCCAGCAGTTTGGTCTCTGGACTGGTCTACGAGCAGTACTTC. Encoded protein: CASSLVSGLVYEQYF.

The rearrangement uses TRBV6-6 and TRBJ1-3; D unresolved. V lost 0 bases and J lost 4, with 13 bases in between. The germline V gene has CDR1 MNHNY and CDR2 SVGAGI (reference sequence). This CDR3 is 16 amino acids long. The CDR3 DNA reads as TGTGCCAGCAGTTACTCGTTAGAGGTGTCCGGAAACACCATATATTTT. Protein product: CASSYSLEVSGNTIYF.

The chain uses TRBV29-1 and TRBJ2-5; 7 positions agree with TRBD1. This CDR3 is 13 amino acids long. CDR1 is SQVTM and CDR2 is ANQGSEA in the germline V gene. The trim removed 4 bases at V and 0 bases at J, leaving 2 bases unmatched. In DNA, the CDR3 is TGCAGCGTTGGGACAGGTCACCAAGAGACCCAGTACTTC. Translating it yields CSVGTGHQETQYF.

There are a few counts of this clone. This chain connects TRBV11-3 to TRBJ1-3; D ambiguous. Germline V gene sequence: CDR1 SGHNT, CDR2 YENEEA. Trimming removed 4 bases from V and 0 bases from J, with 10 bases in between. The CDR3 sequence is 15 residues long. DNA for the CDR3: TGTGCCAGCAGCTCTCAGCGAAGCTCTGGAAACACCATATATTTT. Residues: CASSSQRSSGNTIYF. Full variable domain (outside the CDR3, taken from reference TRBV11-3 and TRBJ1-3): EAGVVQSPRYKIIEKKQPVAFWCNPISGHNTLYWYLQNLGQGPELLIRYENEEAVDDSQLPKDRFSAERLKGVDSTLKIQPAELGDSAVYLCASSSQRSSGNTIYFGEGSWLTVV.

The chain recombines TRBV6-5 with TRBJ1-4; no reliable D call. Germline V gene sequence: CDR1 MNHEY, CDR2 SVGAGI. V lost 5 bases to trimming and J lost 2 bases, with 9 bases between them. The CDR3 covers 14 residues. The CDR3 loop is CASSPQTTNEKLFF. The DNA for the CDR3 is TGTGCCAGCAGTCCTCAAACTACTAATGAAAAACTGTTTTTT.

The chain uses TRBV5-6 and TRBJ1-1; D call uncertain. CDR1 is SGHDT, CDR2 YYEEEE, per germline. The CDR3 length is 12 residues. The V and J ends lost 4 bases and 7 bases respectively, with 11 bases between them. The CDR3 DNA reads TGTGCCAGCAGCGTACAGAGAAATGAAGCTTTCTTT. It codes for CASSVQRNEAFF. Complete variable domain (other parts from reference TRBV5-6 and TRBJ1-1): DAGVTQSPTHLIKTRGQQVTLRCSPKSGHDTVSWYQQALGQGPQFIFQYYEEEERQRGNFPDRFSGHQFPNYSSELNVNALLLGDSALYLCASSVQRNEAFFGQGTRLTVV.

This clone was seen only once. This chain uses TRBV19 with TRBJ1-5; the match to TRBD1 covers 7 bases. The CDR3 has 16 amino acids. V lost 1 base and J lost 4; bases outside the gene matches: 7. Germline V lookup: CDR1 LNHDA, CDR2 SQIVND (reference sequence). DNA of the CDR3: TGTGCCAGTAGTATAGGGTGGGGACAGCTGAATCAGCCCCAGCATTTT. This codes for CASSIGWGQLNQPQHF. Full variable domain (missing parts from reference TRBV19 and TRBJ1-5): DGGITQSPKYLFRKEGQNVTLSCEQNLNHDAMYWYRQDPGQGLRLIYYSQIVNDFQKGDIAEGYSVSREKKESFPLTVTSAQKNPTAFYLCASSIGWGQLNQPQHFGDGTRLSIL.

This clone was observed a single time. The rearrangement joins TRBV5-6 to TRBJ2-2, with TRBD1 as a possible D gene (6 bases). The germline V gene has CDR1 SGHDT and CDR2 YYEEEE. The CDR3 covers 17 residues. V lost 0 bases to trimming and J lost 0 bases, with 12 bases between them. DNA of the CDR3: TGTGCCAGCAGCTTGGCCCTGGGGGCCTCGAACACCGGGGAGCTGTTTTTT. Translating it yields CASSLALGASNTGELFF.

The chain uses TRBV3-1 (or the pseudogene TRBV3-2) and TRBJ2-2; possibly TRBD2 for D (5 bases). Looked up from germline, CDR1 is LGHDT and CDR2 is YNNKEL (reference sequence). Trimming cost V 2 bases and J 2 bases, with 15 bases left between them. The CDR3 has 17 residues. For the CDR3, the DNA is TGTGCCAGCAGCCAAAGACCGGGGTTCACAAACACCGGGGAGCTGTTTTTT. Protein sequence: CASSQRPGFTNTGELFF.

The chain has TRBV5-6 and TRBJ2-1; the D gene is possibly TRBD2 (7 bases). The V gene's germline CDR1 is SGHDT and CDR2 YYEEEE. The V and J ends lost 2 bases and 14 bases respectively, with 14 bases between them. The CDR3 contains 12 residues. CDR3 nucleotide sequence: TGTGCCAGCAGCTTAGGGGACTACAGGGAGTTCTTC. It specifies CASSLGDYREFF. Supplemented by reference TRBV5-6 and TRBJ2-1, the full variable domain reads DAGVTQSPTHLIKTRGQQVTLRCSPKSGHDTVSWYQQALGQGPQFIFQYYEEEERQRGNFPDRFSGHQFPNYSSELNVNALLLGDSALYLCASSLGDYREFFGPGTRLTVL.

The rearrangement uses TRBV18 and TRBJ2-4, with D possibly being TRBD1 (6 bases). V gave up 1 base and J gave up 0 bases, with 13 bases separating them. Per the germline V gene, CDR1 is KGHSH and CDR2 is LQKENI. This CDR3 spans 17 amino acids. The CDR3 sequence: CASSPRSGDLAKNIQYF. The DNA of the CDR3 is TGTGCCAGCTCACCACGGTCAGGGGATTTAGCCAAAAACATTCAGTACTTC.

The chain combines TRBV9 with TRBJ1-2, with TRBD1 matching 9 bases. The trim removed 2 bases at V and 2 bases at J, leaving 1 base unmatched. This CDR3 comprises 14 residues. CDR1 is SGDLS and CDR2 is YYNGEE in the germline V gene. This CDR3 is CASSVGQGNYGYTF. For the CDR3, the DNA is TGTGCCAGCAGCGTTGGACAGGGGAACTATGGCTACACCTTC.

This chain connects TRBV5-8 to TRBJ2-7; 7 bases are shared with TRBD1. The V gene end was trimmed by 0 bases and the J gene end by 0 bases; junction bases not matched to a gene: 3. The CDR3 has 15 amino acids. Per the germline V gene, CDR1 is SGHTS and CDR2 is YDEGEE. This CDR3 reads CASSLAGTVSYEQYF. The CDR3, as DNA: TGTGCCAGCAGCTTGGCTGGGACAGTCTCCTACGAGCAGTACTTC.

This chain connects TRBV10-3 to TRBJ2-3; tentative D call: TRBD1 (6 bases). Trimming removed 0 bases at V and 2 bases at J, with 9 bases between. The germline CDR1 and CDR2 sequences are ENHRY and SYGVKD. The CDR3 is 15 residues long. The DNA for the CDR3 is TGTGCCATCAGTGAGTCGGGGGCGCTCACAGATACGCAGTATTTT. Its translation is CAISESGALTDTQYF.

In this sample, this clone turned up a few times. This sequence joins TRBV7-9 and TRBJ2-2, with 10 bases matching TRBD2. Germline V gives CDR1 SEHNR, CDR2 FQNEAQ (reference sequence). V dropped 5 bases and J dropped 4; count of bases not matched to a gene: 4. The CDR3 is made up of 15 amino acids. The CDR3 spells CASSLGLASTGELFF. The CDR3 DNA reads TGTGCCAGCAGCCTGGGACTAGCGTCCACCGGGGAGCTGTTTTTT.

This clone showed up just once. The chain joins TRBV27 to TRBJ2-3, with TRBD2 matching over 14 bases. Germline values: CDR1 MNHEY, CDR2 SMNVEV (reference sequence). V trimming: 5 bases; J trimming: 5 bases; junction bases outside the gene matches: 3. CDR3 length: 15 amino acids. CDR3 bases: TGTGCCAGCAGTCCAGGGACTAGCGGGAGAGATACGCAGTATTTT. This gives the protein CASSPGTSGRDTQYF.

V gene TRBV30 combines with J gene TRBJ2-1; 9 bases match TRBD1. The CDR3 has 15 residues. CDR1 is GTSNPN and CDR2 is SVGIG in the germline V gene (reference sequence). With V trimmed by 0 bases and J by 4 bases, 4 bases remained unmatched. CDR3 protein: CAWSVLTGGYNEQFF. CDR3 sequence (DNA): TGTGCCTGGAGTGTGTTGACAGGGGGTTACAATGAGCAGTTCTTC.